This T cell receptor beta chain is from a study of T cells expressing NK-cell markers. At the level of the study: CD3+CD56+NKG2C+, CD3+CD56+NKG2C- and CD3+CD56-NKG2C+ T cells, once sorted, supplied the TCR beta repertoires. Findings of the study overall: Among CD8+ T cells from about six donors, dominant NKG2C+ clonotypes accounted for roughly 1.0-7.0%. Once again these clonotypes came out on top in the CD3+CD56-NKG2C+ fraction of several donors.

In the case of this clonotype: Its antigen is currently unknown.

It was by 5'RACE template switching with UMIs that TCR beta cDNA was made. Each CDR3 protein gets one entry in TCRdb, which reprocessed the 5' RACE reads and gives no DNA. The listing records some 340,000 distinct CDR3 sequences. The CDR3 spans 16 residues. Germline V gives CDR1 PRHDT, CDR2 FYEKMQ (reference sequence). This clonotype originated in a man aged 18-70 years in good health. What was sequenced was blood T cells: a sorted CD56 or NKG2C T cell subset, CD4+ or CD8+ T cells, or bulk PBMC T cells (not recorded which). V gene TRBV13 combines with J gene TRBJ2-3; the TCRdb D gene call, TRBD1, has no DNA to confirm it. This chain's CDR3 is CASRDAYQGPTDTQYF.